These 5 T cell receptor beta chains originate from one sample sequenced in a study of identifying expanded T cells in peripheral blood. The assay was immunoSEQ multiplex PCR, and TCRdb's table has in-frame clones only and misses some. The sample has about 100,000 clones, approximately 83% seen once. The specimen was blood. The source is a person aged 18-70 years in good health.

The V and J genes are TRBV2 and TRBJ1-2; 10 bases are shared with TRBD1. The V and J ends lost 6 bases and 4 bases, in that order; junction bases with no gene match: 8. The CDR3 spans 15 residues. CDR1 is SNHLY, CDR2 FYNNEI, per germline. The CDR3 protein is CASRGRQGALYGYTF. The DNA for the CDR3 is TGTGCCAGCAGGGGCCGACAGGGGGCCCTCTATGGCTACACCTTC.

This clone was found a few times. At the DNA level, this CDR3 is encoded by other sequences in the same sample as well. The V gene is TRBV5-6, the J gene TRBJ1-1, with TRBD1 identical over 7 bases. V lost 4 bases, J lost 8 bases, and 5 bases stayed unmatched. CDR3 length equals 12 residues. Germline CDR1 and CDR2: SGHDT and YYEEEE. The CDR3 region is CASSPGTDEAFF. The CDR3 DNA reads as TGTGCCAGCAGCCCCGGGACAGACGAAGCTTTCTTT.

This chain connects TRBV19 to TRBJ2-3, with D uncertain. Trimming took off 5 bases at V and 1 base at J, with 4 bases between the two ends. Germline V gene data show CDR1 as LNHDA and CDR2 as SQIVND (reference sequence). CDR3 size: 12 residues. CDR3 amino acids: CASSPRTDTQYF. In DNA, the CDR3 is TGTGCCAGTAGTCCCCGCACAGATACGCAGTATTTT. Combining the CDR3 with reference TRBV19 and TRBJ2-3 gives the whole variable domain DGGITQSPKYLFRKEGQNVTLSCEQNLNHDAMYWYRQDPGQGLRLIYYSQIVNDFQKGDIAEGYSVSREKKESFPLTVTSAQKNPTAFYLCASSPRTDTQYFGPGTRLTVL.

This chain connects TRBV5-1 to TRBJ1-6; D not resolved. The germline V gene has CDR1 SGHRS and CDR2 YFSETQ. This CDR3 spans 13 amino acids. Between the trimmed V and J ends, which lost 0 bases and 9 bases, there was a span of 7 bases. The CDR3 DNA reads TGCGCCAGCAGCTTGGACGAGATTTCACCCCTCCACTTT. Protein sequence: CASSLDEISPLHF. Full variable domain (remainder filled in from reference TRBV5-1 and TRBJ1-6): KAGVTQTPRYLIKTRGQQVTLSCSPISGHRSVSWYQQTPGQGLQFLFEYFSETQRNKGNFPGRFSGRQFSNSRSEMNVSTLELGDSALYLCASSLDEISPLHFGNGTRLTVT.

A few counts support this clone. The rearrangement joins TRBV7-3 to TRBJ2-7; the D is unclear. The CDR3 spans 15 residues. V lost 5 bases and J 2 bases, leaving 16 bases between the germline ends. Germline V lookup: CDR1 SGHTA, CDR2 FQGTGA. The DNA for the CDR3 is TGTGCCAGCAGCCCCACGACTTCTCGAGCCTACGAGCAGTACTTC. Amino acid sequence: CASSPTTSRAYEQYF.